A selection of T cell receptor beta chains follows, all from one sample in a study of cytomegalovirus exposure and HLA in healthy donors. Some clones are missing from TCRdb's copy, which holds only in-frame ones; the method was immunoSEQ multiplex PCR. With roughly 120,000 clones in the sample, the ten largest clones hold approximately 3.7%. Sample: PBMCs. The receptors come from a man aged 25 to 45 in good health and CMV-seronegative. Each CDR3 is given with its conserved first and last residue. A D gene is named only where the DNA matches it firmly.

V gene	J gene	D gene	CDR3 DNA	CDR3 protein
TRBV7-3	TRBJ1-2	TRBD1	TGTGCCAGCAGCGCTGGGACAGCCTCTAACTATGGCTACACCTTC	CASSAGTASNYGYTF
TRBV6-5	TRBJ1-2	TRBD1	TGTGCCAGCAGTTACTCAGACAGGGGGCTCTATGGCTACACCTTC	CASSYSDRGLYGYTF
TRBV7-9	TRBJ1-4	TRBD1	TGTGCCAGCAGCTTAGCGACAGGGGCACACGAAAAACTGTTTTTT	CASSLATGAHEKLFF
TRBV25-1	TRBJ1-1	-	TGTGCCAGCAGTGCACCCACACGCCGGACATCAAGGGCCCCTGAAGCTTTCTTT	CASSAPTRRTSRAPEAFF
TRBV9	TRBJ2-3	TRBD2	TGTGCCAGCAGCGTAGCGGGGGGGCAAACAGATACGCAGTATTTT	CASSVAGGQTDTQYF
TRBV7-6	TRBJ2-5	-	TGTGCCAGCAGTTGGACAGTTGGACTTCAAGAGACCCAGTACTTC	CASSWTVGLQETQYF
TRBV5-6	TRBJ1-2	TRBD1	TGTGCCAGCAGTTGGGACAGGGGGTACTATGGCTACACCTTC	CASSWDRGYYGYTF
TRBV6-1	TRBJ2-1	TRBD2	TGTGCCAGCAGAACCGGGACTAGCGGGGTCCGGTTCTTC	CASRTGTSGVRFF
TRBV25-1	TRBJ2-7	-	TGTGCCAGCAGTGAAAGCGTCTTCCCATACGAGCAGTACTTC	CASSESVFPYEQYF
TRBV18	TRBJ1-1	TRBD1	TGTGCCAGCTCACCCGGACAGGGCTACACTGAAGCTTTCTTT	CASSPGQGYTEAFF
TRBV7-2	TRBJ1-2	TRBD1	TGTGCCAGCAGCTCGGTGGGACAGGGGGCAAGAGGCTATGGCTACACCTTC	CASSSVGQGARGYGYTF
TRBV7-3	TRBJ2-2	TRBD2	TGTGCCAGCAGCGATACACCTAGCGGACCAGCGAACACCGGGGAGCTGTTTTTT	CASSDTPSGPANTGELFF
TRBV9	TRBJ1-1	-	TGTGCCAGCAGCGGAGGAGGGGTGCGGGGATCGGGCACTGAAGCTTTCTTT	CASSGGGVRGSGTEAFF
TRBV5-1	TRBJ2-3	TRBD1	TGCGCCAGCAGCCTCCACAGGGGTCAATCGGATACGCAGTATTTT	CASSLHRGQSDTQYF
TRBV10-3	TRBJ2-2	TRBD2	TGTGCCATCAGTGGACTAGCGGGGGGCTCGAACACCGGGGAGCTGTTTTTT	CAISGLAGGSNTGELFF
TRBV11-2	TRBJ2-1	TRBD2	TGTGCCAGCAGCTTAGGACTAGCGGGGTCCCATGAGCAGTTCTTC	CASSLGLAGSHEQFF
TRBV2	TRBJ2-1	TRBD2	TGTGCCAGCAGTGACCTAGCGGGGGTCTCCTACAATGAGCAGTTCTTC	CASSDLAGVSYNEQFF
TRBV7-7	TRBJ1-1	-	TGTGCCAGCAGCTTATTAGAGAACACTGAAGCTTTCTTT	CASSLLENTEAFF
TRBV7-2	TRBJ2-1	TRBD2	TGTGCCAGCAGCCCCCTGGGGACTAGCGGCAATGAGCAGTTCTTC	CASSPLGTSGNEQFF
TRBV19	TRBJ1-2	-	TGTGCCAGTAGTATGGCAGGGAACGATGGCTACACCTTC	CASSMAGNDGYTF
TRBV7-8	TRBJ1-2	TRBD1	TGTGCCAGCAGCTCAGGGGGTGGCTATGGCTACACCTTC	CASSSGGGYGYTF
TRBV7-3	TRBJ2-2	-	TGTGCCAGCAGCTTAAACATCGGAGGGACCGGGGAGCTGTTTTTT	CASSLNIGGTGELFF
TRBV18	TRBJ1-5	TRBD1	TGTGCCAGCTCACAAGGGGGCAGCAATCAGCCCCAGCATTTT	CASSQGGSNQPQHF
TRBV5-6	TRBJ1-1	TRBD1	TGTGCCAGCAGCTCCCCGACAGGGGTAGAAGACGCTTTCTTT	CASSSPTGVEDAFF
TRBV19	TRBJ2-1	TRBD2	TGTGCCAGTAGTATTAGCGGGGGGGGCACAGAGCAGTTCTTC	CASSISGGGTEQFF
TRBV5-1	TRBJ2-7	-	TGCGCCAGCAGCTTGGCCGGCAGGGGTTACGAGCAGTACTTC	CASSLAGRGYEQYF
TRBV28	TRBJ2-7	-	TGTGCCAGCAGTTTATCAGCCAGGGGAAACTCCTACGAGCAGTACTTC	CASSLSARGNSYEQYF
TRBV19	TRBJ2-1	-	TGTGCCAGTAGTTTCACGGGGCAGGGGTTCTACAATGAGCAGTTCTTC	CASSFTGQGFYNEQFF
TRBV30	TRBJ1-2	-	TGTGCCTGGAGTGTACTAGGAGGACTGTGCACCTTC	CAWSVLGGLCTF
TRBV7-2	TRBJ2-7	-	TGTGCCAGCAGCTTGCAGGCTACCTACGAGCAGTACTTC	CASSLQATYEQYF
TRBV7-8	TRBJ1-1	-	TGTGCCAGCAGCTTAGCGATGGACAGAATGAACACTGAAGCTTTCTTT	CASSLAMDRMNTEAFF